The 6 T cell receptor beta chains presented below share a single source sample, sequenced in a study of shared clonotypes between healthy human individuals. The assay was immunoSEQ multiplex PCR, and TCRdb's table has in-frame clones only and misses some. The sample lists under 700,000 clones, approximately 95% seen once, with around 0.11% in the top ten. Naive-designated CD8 cells lacked CD45RO, were positively enriched for CCR7, and omitted terminally differentiated effector memory CD45RA+ cells. Sequencing input: naive CD8+ T cells sorted from blood. These receptors came from a woman under 40 in good health.

This clone showed up just a few times. The chain has TRBV7-9 and TRBJ1-1; D remains unclear. The CDR3 is 11 amino acids. CDR1 is SEHNR, CDR2 FQNEAQ, per germline (reference sequence). The germline V and J ends were trimmed by 5 bases and 7 bases, with 8 bases remaining between them. The CDR3 DNA reads as TGTGCCAGCAGCCGAACATTTGAAGCTTTCTTT. Its protein is CASSRTFEAFF.

In its sample, this clone was seen once. It may be a read error: a sequence one base away is much more abundant. Distinct nucleotide sequences in the sample also encode this CDR3. The V and J genes are TRBV27 and TRBJ2-7, with D hard to call. The CDR3 has 10 amino acids. Trimming shortened V by 6 bases and J by 0 bases, and 0 bases separated the two germline ends. Per the germline V gene, CDR1 is MNHEY and CDR2 is SMNVEV (reference sequence). The CDR3 spells CASSSYEQYF. The CDR3 DNA is TGTGCCAGCAGCTCCTACGAGCAGTACTTC.

The V call is TRBV27, the J call TRBJ2-1; TRBD1 aligns across 9 bases. This CDR3 comprises 14 residues. Germline CDR1 reads MNHEY; CDR2 reads SMNVEV (reference sequence). V lost 4 bases to trimming and J lost 5 bases; unmatched junction nucleotides: 3. The CDR3 loop reads CASSSGTGNNEQFF. CDR3 coding DNA: TGTGCCAGCAGTTCAGGGACAGGGAACAATGAGCAGTTCTTC.

The rearrangement links TRBV27 to TRBJ1-5; TRBD1 is a possible D gene (5 bases). Germline V gene sequence: CDR1 MNHEY, CDR2 SMNVEV (reference sequence). V lost 1 base and J 7 bases, leaving 14 bases between the germline ends. CDR3 size: 15 residues. The CDR3 bases are TGTGCCAGCAGTTTATGGTCCGGGGACGGCCAGCCCCAGCATTTT. Protein sequence: CASSLWSGDGQPQHF.

CDR3 nucleotides: TGTGCCAGCAGCTTAGTAGGGGGGCGCCGGACCGGGGAGCTGTTTTTT. This codes for CASSLVGGRRTGELFF. The chain employs TRBV7-9 and TRBJ2-2; D tentatively reads TRBD1 or TRBD2 (6 bases each). V was trimmed by 1 base and J by 5 bases, leaving 14 bases between them. Germline lookup yields CDR1 SEHNR and CDR2 FQNEAQ (reference sequence). CDR3 length: 16 amino acids.

Details on this clone: Additional DNA sequences in this sample encode the identical CDR3. The rearrangement joins TRBV27 to TRBJ2-7; tentatively, D is TRBD1 (6 bases). V was shortened by 3 bases and J by 1 base, with 7 bases between the two germline ends. The CDR3 runs 13 residues. Germline V CDR1 and CDR2: MNHEY, SMNVEV (reference sequence). This CDR3 is CASSFRGSYEQYF. CDR3 DNA sequence: TGTGCCAGCAGTTTTAGGGGGTCCTACGAGCAGTACTTC.